One and the same sample provided the 4 T cell receptor beta chains below, sequenced in a study of CD8 T cells in Susac syndrome. Reverse transcription of roughly 0.5 to 1 ug RNA used random hexamers. Using its own MiXCR run on the immunoSEQ multiplex PCR reads, TCRdb lists one record per CDR3 protein. The sample includes approximately 210,000 distinct CDR3 sequences, nearly 97% seen only once; the top ten take 0.085% to 0.095%. Source material: CD4+ T cells from PBMCs. These receptors came from a human donor with multiple sclerosis.

The chain uses TRBV5-4 and TRBJ2-1; 8 bases align to TRBD2. The CDR3 sequence is 15 residues long. The V gene end was trimmed by 2 bases and the J gene end by 4 bases; junction bases not matched to a gene: 5. In germline, CDR1 is SGHNT, CDR2 YYREEE (reference sequence). CDR3 nucleotide sequence: TGTGCCAGCAGCTTAGCACTAGCGGATTACAATGAGCAGTTCTTC. Amino acids: CASSLALADYNEQFF.

V and J are TRBV5-1 and TRBJ2-5; 8 bases map to TRBD2. V dropped 7 bases and J dropped 5; count of bases not matched to a gene: 10. Per germline, CDR1 SGHRS and CDR2 YFSETQ. The CDR3 has 14 amino acids. CDR3 protein: CASQRNPGGETQYF. CDR3 DNA sequence: TGCGCCAGCCAAAGGAACCCGGGGGGGGAGACCCAGTACTTC. Based on the CDR3 plus reference TRBV5-1 and TRBJ2-5, the full variable domain is KAGVTQTPRYLIKTRGQQVTLSCSPISGHRSVSWYQQTPGQGLQFLFEYFSETQRNKGNFPGRFSGRQFSNSRSEMNVSTLELGDSALYLCASQRNPGGETQYFGPGTRLLVL.

This clonotype occurred once. V is TRBV15 and J is TRBJ2-3, with D unclear. CDR1 and CDR2 from the germline V gene are LNHNV and YYDKDF (reference sequence). Trimming took off 6 bases at V and 9 bases at J, with 10 bases between the two ends. The CDR3 spans 11 residues. The CDR3 DNA follows: TGTGCCACCAGTTCCGGAAGGACGCAGTATTTT. It encodes CATSSGRTQYF.

The CDR3 nucleotides read TGCAGCGCCGCGGGGGGGTTCAACACTGAAGCTTTCTTT. This codes for CSAAGGFNTEAFF. This chain joins TRBV29-1 and TRBJ1-1; D is perhaps TRBD1 (5 bases). CDR3 length: 13 residues. V lost 7 bases to trimming and J lost 2 bases, with 14 bases between them. Germline CDR1 is SQVTM and CDR2 is ANQGSEA.